These T cell receptor beta chains were read from a single sample in a study of shared clonotypes between healthy human individuals. Here immunoSEQ multiplex PCR was the method, and the copy in TCRdb shows in-frame clones only, minus some. Here the sample spans approximately 2.4 million clones, more than 90% being singletons. Sample: naive CD4+ T cells sorted from blood. These receptors originate from a man in his late teens or twenties in good health. Both conserved end residues are part of each CDR3. The D gene is left open where the match is weak. Part of the rows lack a size; the others show once, few, many or a class for expanded clones.

few,TRBJ1-2,15,TRBV2,NA,CASSIGRGGNYGYTF,TGTGCCAGCAGTATCGGGCGGGGAGGTAACTATGGCTACACCTTC
NA,TRBJ2-2,15,TRBV6-5,TRBD1,CASSLQGASTGELFF,TGTGCCAGCAGTCTACAGGGGGCGAGCACCGGGGAGCTGTTTTTT
NA,TRBJ1-2,14,TRBV28,NA,CASSFSLGESGYTF,TGTGCCAGCAGTTTTTCGCTGGGGGAGTCTGGCTACACCTTC
once,TRBJ1-1,13,TRBV7-9,NA,CASSLAGAAEAFF,TGTGCCAGCAGCTTAGCAGGGGCAGCTGAAGCTTTCTTT
NA,TRBJ1-1,13,TRBV6-5,NA,CASSYGGGPEAFF,TGTGCCAGCAGTTACGGCGGGGGGCCTGAAGCTTTCTTT
NA,TRBJ2-1,15,TRBV5-1,NA,CASSLVGDSSDEQFF,TGCGCCAGCAGCTTGGTTGGCGACTCGAGCGATGAGCAGTTCTTC
NA,TRBJ2-6,16,TRBV4-3,NA,CASSPGRSSGANVLTF,TGCGCCAGCAGCCCGGGACGTTCCTCTGGGGCCAACGTCCTGACTTTC
NA,TRBJ1-1,12,TRBV28,NA,CASSLLDTEAFF,TGTGCCAGCAGTTTGTTGGACACTGAAGCTTTCTTT
NA,TRBJ2-7,11,TRBV30,NA,CAWSPSYEQYF,TGTGCCTGGAGTCCGTCCTACGAGCAGTACTTC
once,TRBJ1-2,12,TRBV19,NA,CASSMQGYGYTF,TGTGCCAGTAGTATGCAGGGCTATGGCTACACCTTC
once,TRBJ1-5,17,TRBV28,NA,CASSFRPTGNRNQPQHF,TGTGCCAGCAGTTTTCGCCCAACAGGGAACCGCAATCAGCCCCAGCATTTT
NA,TRBJ2-3,16,TRBV27,TRBD1,CASSAFYRGSTDTQYF,TGTGCCAGCAGTGCTTTCTACAGGGGATCCACAGATACGCAGTATTTT
few,TRBJ1-2,12,TRBV10-3,NA,CAINPGAGGYTF,TGTGCCATCAACCCAGGGGCGGGCGGCTACACCTTC
NA,TRBJ1-5,18,TRBV30,NA,CAWSGRGLGQGRNQPQHF,TGTGCCTGGAGCGGGAGAGGCCTGGGCCAGGGCCGTAATCAGCCCCAGCATTTT
NA,TRBJ1-5,13,TRBV9,NA,CASSGASGQPQHF,TGTGCCAGCAGTGGGGCGTCTGGGCAGCCCCAGCATTTT
few,TRBJ2-1,13,TRBV30,TRBD2,CAWLAGAYNEQFF,TGTGCCTGGTTAGCGGGGGCATACAATGAGCAGTTCTTC
NA,TRBJ2-7,12,TRBV14,NA,CASSQNRVEQYF,TGTGCCAGCAGCCAGAACAGGGTTGAGCAGTACTTC
NA,TRBJ1-5,13,TRBV6-1,NA,CASSRDPGQPQHF,TGTGCCAGCAGCCGGGACCCAGGCCAGCCCCAGCATTTT
NA,TRBJ2-2,14,TRBV19,NA,CASRQSGFVGELFF,TGTGCCAGTAGACAGAGTGGGTTTGTCGGGGAGCTGTTTTTT
NA,TRBJ2-1,16,TRBV4-1,NA,CASSGLGGLSYNEQFF,TGCGCCAGCAGCGGTCTCGGAGGGCTCTCCTACAATGAGCAGTTCTTC
NA,TRBJ2-3,16,TRBV4-1,NA,CASSSEPKGRTDTQYF,TGCGCCAGCAGTTCTGAACCCAAGGGACGCACAGATACGCAGTATTTT
NA,TRBJ1-2,16,TRBV30,TRBD1,CAWSQGTGTKNYGYTF,TGTGCCTGGAGTCAAGGGACAGGGACGAAAAACTATGGCTACACCTTC
NA,TRBJ1-1,14,TRBV10-1,TRBD1,CASRSGQAVREAFF,TGCGCCAGCAGATCCGGACAGGCCGTGAGGGAAGCTTTCTTT
NA,TRBJ1-1,13,TRBV21-1,NA,CASSGGLNTEAFF,TGTGCCAGCAGTGGGGGACTGAACACTGAAGCTTTCTTT
NA,TRBJ1-2,12,TRBV28,NA,CASSFGLYGYTF,TGTGCCAGCAGTTTCGGCCTCTATGGCTACACCTTC
NA,TRBJ1-2,13,TRBV5-4,NA,CASSPGRDYGYTF,TGTGCCAGCAGCCCGGGAAGGGACTATGGCTACACCTTC
NA,TRBJ1-6,16,TRBV7-9,NA,CASSSPTETYNSPLHF,TGTGCCAGCAGCTCTCCGACAGAGACCTATAATTCACCCCTCCACTTT
NA,TRBJ2-7,16,TRBV5-1,TRBD2,CASSAETSGTPYEQYF,TGCGCCAGCAGCGCCGAGACTAGCGGGACCCCCTACGAGCAGTACTTC
NA,TRBJ2-5,15,TRBV7-2,TRBD2,CASSLGAGGQETQYF,TGTGCCAGCAGCTTAGGTGCGGGAGGGCAAGAGACCCAGTACTTC
NA,TRBJ2-7,14,TRBV5-4,NA,CASSFDRPSYEQYF,TGTGCCAGCAGCTTCGACAGGCCGTCCTACGAGCAGTACTTC
once,TRBJ2-5,12,TRBV6-1,NA,CASRGSEETQYF,TGTGCCAGCAGGGGCTCCGAAGAGACCCAGTACTTC
few,TRBJ1-5,16,TRBV5-5,TRBD1,CASSPGTELSNQPQHF,TGTGCCAGCAGCCCCGGGACAGAGCTTAGCAATCAGCCCCAGCATTTT
NA,TRBJ2-5,15,TRBV28,NA,CASSSPTGEGETQYF,TGTGCCAGCAGTTCACCTACAGGGGAGGGAGAGACCCAGTACTTC
NA,TRBJ2-3,17,TRBV6-1,TRBD2,CASSEGLAGGRADTQYF,TGTGCCAGCAGTGAAGGCCTAGCGGGGGGGCGGGCAGATACGCAGTATTTT
NA,TRBJ2-3,15,TRBV7-9,TRBD2,CASSPRGKGADTQYF,TGTGCCAGCAGCCCGCGGGGGAAGGGAGCAGATACGCAGTATTTT
NA,TRBJ2-3,16,TRBV2,NA,CASSEVVLRDTDTQYF,TGTGCCAGCAGTGAAGTAGTACTCAGAGACACAGATACGCAGTATTTT
once,TRBJ2-5,16,TRBV28,NA,CASSLGGGSFRETQYF,TGTGCCAGCAGTTTAGGCGGGGGCTCGTTTCGGGAGACCCAGTACTTC
once,TRBJ2-2,13,TRBV7-2,NA,CASSSQGSGELFF,TGTGCCAGCAGCTCTCAGGGCTCCGGGGAGCTGTTTTTT
NA,TRBJ2-3,15,TRBV7-9,NA,CASSSRTAVADTQYF,TGTGCCAGCAGCTCCCGGACAGCGGTCGCAGATACGCAGTATTTT
NA,TRBJ1-3,20,TRBV12-5,TRBD1,CASGLPPNPGQGYSGNTIYF,TGTGCTAGTGGTTTGCCACCCAATCCGGGACAGGGCTACTCTGGAAACACCATATATTTT
NA,TRBJ2-5,13,TRBV7-2,TRBD2,CASSAGLAETQYF,TGTGCCAGCAGCGCGGGACTAGCGGAGACCCAGTACTTC
once,TRBJ1-2,13,TRBV2,NA,CASSVEANYGYTF,TGTGCCAGCAGCGTGGAAGCTAACTATGGCTACACCTTC
once,TRBJ1-2,17,TRBV19,NA,CASSIVQLDSANYGYTF,TGTGCCAGTAGTATAGTTCAATTGGACAGCGCTAACTATGGCTACACCTTC
NA,TRBJ2-3,14,TRBV7-2,NA,CASSSSSWADTQYF,TGTGCCAGCAGCTCGTCGAGTTGGGCGGATACGCAGTATTTT
once,TRBJ1-2,13,TRBV28,NA,CASSSGDRLGYTF,TGTGCCAGCAGTTCCGGAGACCGCTTAGGCTACACCTTC
once,TRBJ1-1,14,TRBV5-1,NA,CASSLASGNTEAFF,TGCGCCAGCAGCTTGGCATCAGGGAACACTGAAGCTTTCTTT
NA,TRBJ1-5,13,TRBV7-6,NA,CASSLDWNQPQHF,TGTGCCAGCAGCTTAGACTGGAATCAGCCCCAGCATTTT
once,TRBJ1-1,14,TRBV19,TRBD1,CASRETGVSTEAFF,TGTGCCAGTAGGGAGACAGGGGTAAGCACTGAAGCTTTCTTT
NA,TRBJ1-1,15,TRBV7-9,NA,CASSLDGAGTTEAFF,TGTGCCAGCAGCTTAGACGGGGCGGGCACCACTGAAGCTTTCTTT
NA,TRBJ1-2,13,TRBV6-5,NA,CASSYTGPLGYTF,TGTGCCAGCAGTTACACAGGGCCATTAGGCTACACCTTC
NA,TRBJ1-6,14,TRBV6-1,TRBD1,CASSQDRGNSPLHF,TGTGCCAGCAGCCAGGACAGGGGAAATTCACCCCTCCACTTT
NA,TRBJ1-3,14,TRBV5-1,NA,CASSRGGNENTIYF,TGCGCCAGCAGCCGCGGGGGGAACGAAAACACCATATATTTT